Described below is a single TCR beta chain sequence and its context. Antigen: not known. The data belong to a study of post-analysis software for immune sequencing data. Points from the study as a whole: Roughly 5 TRBV segments, TRBV5-6, TRBV5-1 and TRBV20-1 among them, were found more frequent in patients than controls.

V lost 5 bases and J 3 bases, leaving 10 bases between the germline ends. The CDR3 runs 14 residues. cDNA libraries for TCR beta contained unique molecular identifiers. MiXCR, applied by TCRdb to the PCR reads, yields one record per CDR3 protein. The sample records about 820,000 distinct CDR3 sequences, approximately 53% being singletons. This rearrangement joins TRBV12-3 or TRBV12-4 to TRBJ1-4; no clear D. This clonotype was obtained from a girl between 10 and 17 years old with multiple sclerosis. Sequences were obtained from blood. The chain's CDR3 is CASSPDTANEKLFF. For the CDR3, the DNA is TGTGCCAGCAGTCCAGACACAGCTAATGAAAAACTGTTTTTT.